The T cell receptor (beta chain) under discussion was sequenced for a study of blood T cell repertoires in COVID-19. Overall study: COVID-19 samples, acute and convalescent, were from the United States, Italy and Spain. T cells, B-cell-depleted T cells, or PBMCs provided the cDNA or gDNA that served as material.

Original analysis: Reference gene primer amplification in the assay estimated nucleated cell counts. The method was immunoSEQ multiplex PCR; TCRdb's version includes in-frame clones alone and lacks a portion of them. The DNA gave D and trimming, while V, J and clone size come from that table. Altogether 390,000 or so clones are present, approximately 90% being singletons, with the ten largest covering more than 1.4%. The CDR3 extends over 13 amino acids. The V and J ends lost 6 bases and 4 bases, in that order; junction bases with no gene match: 3. CDR1 WNHNN and CDR2 SYGVQD come from the germline V gene (reference sequence).

This sequence joins TRBV10-1 and TRBJ1-1, with 9 positions matching TRBD1. Sequencing was performed on peripheral blood. The receptor comes from a woman aged 30 to 39 with active or convalescent COVID-19. The CDR3 sequence is CASRGTGTTEAFF. The CDR3 nucleotides are TGCGCCAGCAGGGGGACAGGGACCACTGAAGCTTTCTTT.